This record concerns one T cell receptor (beta chain) sequence. The sample comes from a study of shared clonotypes between healthy human individuals. In the study overall: Per donor, three plates held CD4 naive cells, three held CD4 memory, two held CD8 naive and one held CD8 memory.

V shed 4 bases and J 1 base; nucleotides not matched to a gene: 4. The CDR3 runs 14 residues. CDR1 and CDR2 (germline): SGHNT, YYREEE (reference sequence). Clones were read by immunoSEQ multiplex PCR, and TCRdb kept only the in-frame ones, dropping some. The sample has 2 million to 2.5 million clones; 93% are singletons. Sample: naive CD4+ T cells from PBMCs. Subset denoted: CD45RA+ positively selected. The chain has TRBV5-4 and TRBJ2-5, with 7 bases identical to TRBD1. This TCR derives from a young man in good health. Some clones in this sample may be carry-over from other donors' samples. CDR3 region: CASSQQGSQETQYF. The CDR3 nucleotides are TGTGCCAGCAGCCAACAGGGGTCCCAAGAGACCCAGTACTTC.